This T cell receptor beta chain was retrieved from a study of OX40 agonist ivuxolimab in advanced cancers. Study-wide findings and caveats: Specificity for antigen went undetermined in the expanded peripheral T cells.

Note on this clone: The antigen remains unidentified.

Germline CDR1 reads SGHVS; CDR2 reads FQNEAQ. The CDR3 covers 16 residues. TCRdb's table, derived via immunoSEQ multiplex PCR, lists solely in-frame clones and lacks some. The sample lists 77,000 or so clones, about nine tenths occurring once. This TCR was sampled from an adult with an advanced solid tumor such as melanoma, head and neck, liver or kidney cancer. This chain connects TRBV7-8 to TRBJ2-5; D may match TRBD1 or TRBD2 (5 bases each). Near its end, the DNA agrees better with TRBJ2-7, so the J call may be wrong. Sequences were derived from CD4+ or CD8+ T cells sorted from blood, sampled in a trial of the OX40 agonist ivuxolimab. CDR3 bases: TGTGCCAGCAGCCCCGCCCGGGACCCATGGTCCTACGAGCAGTACTTC. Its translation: CASSPARDPWSYEQYF.